The T cell receptor beta chain under discussion was sequenced for a study of response to subunit inactivated influenza vaccine. The germline V gene encodes CDR1 SEHNR and CDR2 FQNEAQ (reference sequence). This CDR3 is built from 15 residues. With regard to this clonotype: Germline is not matched at one junction end, which may reflect a read error.

Via MiXCR, TCRdb re-called the RT-PCR reads, giving one row per CDR3 protein. The sample has some 540,000 distinct CDR3 sequences, less than 25% seen once. The same data also went into a second study, on T cells expressing NK-cell markers. In that study: TCR beta cDNA was generated via 5'RACE template switching incorporating UMIs. From sorted CD3+CD56+NKG2C+, CD3+CD56+NKG2C- and CD3+CD56-NKG2C+ T cells came the TCR beta repertoires. Seven HCMV-seropositive donors and one seronegative donor made up the eight sequenced donors. A few donors showed these clonotypes also leading the CD3+CD56-NKG2C+ fraction.

The V gene is TRBV7-9, the J gene TRBJ1-1; 8 bases align to TRBD1. The material was CD4+ T cells sorted from PBMCs, obtained approximately 12 days after vaccination. This TCR came from a man in his fifties or sixties who received an inactivated influenza vaccine. The CDR3 protein is CSSSPRGPTNTEAFF. DNA for the CDR3: TGTTCCAGCAGCCCCAGGGGGCCGACGAACACTGAAGCTTTCTTT.